The T cell receptor (beta chain) described here comes from a study of CXCR3-negative and CXCR3-positive naive CD8 T cells. Concerning this clonotype: Antigen specificity is unknown.

CDR3 size: 13 residues. Germline V CDR1 and CDR2: SGHDN, FVKESK. Libraries were UMI-labeled 5' RACE TRB cDNA. TCRdb derives one entry per CDR3 protein from the 5' RACE reads, leaving out DNA. In all, the sample yields 50,000 to 70,000 distinct CDR3 sequences. Study results and caveats: The study found that naive CXCR3-negative and CXCR3-positive cells shared TRBV-TRBJ usage, while memory cells differed. CXCR3-positive naive cells had TRB CDR3s that were more hydrophobic than CXCR3-negative naive cells had.

Using triplicate sorts, some 300,000 cells were collected each time from every CD8+ T cell subset. Phenotypically, naive CD8+ T cells corresponded to CD45RO-CCR7+CD27+CD95-. The genes are TRBV14 and TRBJ2-7. The material sequenced was naive CXCR3+ CD8+ T cells from blood. Specified subset: CD45RO-CCR7+CD27+CD95- naive CD8+ T cells expressing CXCR3 (TNR3+). This receptor was obtained from a human donor in good health. Some clones in this sample may be carry-over from other donors' samples. CDR3 region: CASSQVGNYEQYF.